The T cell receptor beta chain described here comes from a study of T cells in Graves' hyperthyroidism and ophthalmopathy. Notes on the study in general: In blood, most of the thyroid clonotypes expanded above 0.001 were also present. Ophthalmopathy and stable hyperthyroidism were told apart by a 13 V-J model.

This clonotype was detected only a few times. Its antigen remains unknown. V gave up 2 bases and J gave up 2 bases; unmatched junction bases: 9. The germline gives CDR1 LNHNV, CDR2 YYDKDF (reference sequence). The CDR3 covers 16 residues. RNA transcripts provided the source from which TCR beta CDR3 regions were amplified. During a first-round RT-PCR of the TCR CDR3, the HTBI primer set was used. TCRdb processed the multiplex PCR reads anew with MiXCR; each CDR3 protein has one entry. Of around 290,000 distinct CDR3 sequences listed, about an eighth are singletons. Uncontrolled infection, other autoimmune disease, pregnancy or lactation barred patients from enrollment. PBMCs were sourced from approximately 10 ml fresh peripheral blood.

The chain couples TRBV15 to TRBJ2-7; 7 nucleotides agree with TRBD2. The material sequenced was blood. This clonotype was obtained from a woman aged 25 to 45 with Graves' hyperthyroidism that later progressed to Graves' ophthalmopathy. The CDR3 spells CATSRPRAGVTYEQYF. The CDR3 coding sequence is TGTGCCACCAGCAGACCTAGGGCGGGAGTGACCTACGAGCAGTACTTC.